This entry features one T cell receptor (beta chain) sequence. The antigen this receptor binds is unknown. Base qualities are not recorded, but no much larger clone differs from it by a single base. The record originates from a study of OX40 agonist ivuxolimab in advanced cancers. Regarding the research as a whole: Ivuxolimab was a fully human IgG2 agonistic monoclonal antibody targeting the costimulatory receptor OX40 (CD134). Intravenous ivuxolimab was administered to patients every 2 weeks at six dose levels: 0.01, 0.1, 0.3, 1.5, 3 and 10 mg/kg. Of the roughly 52 dose-escalation patients, hepatocellular carcinoma was present in approximately 20, melanoma in roughly 15, renal cell carcinoma in 9 and head and neck cancer in 9. A male proportion of 70% to 90% and a mean age of 60 years, ranging from roughly 20 to 80, were recorded for the dose-escalation cohort. Patients were allowed to have had prior anti-PD-1, anti-PD-L1 or anti-CTLA-4 therapy, and around 37% of the dose-escalation patients had previously received checkpoint inhibitors. Partial responses were achieved by three dose-escalation patients, of whom one had hepatocellular carcinoma and two had cutaneous melanoma. Peripheral TCRbeta sequencing was intended to test whether TCR sequence diversity was altered and clonal T-cell expansion was caused by ivuxolimab. The paper covers the monotherapy dose-escalation part of the phase I ivuxolimab trial, which included N ≈ 57 patients. Summary of the overall study and its limitations: Clonal expansion of both CD4+ and CD8+ blood T cells was observed from baseline to week 6 at doses 0.1 to 3.0 mg/kg. The antigen specificity of the peripheral T cells that underwent clonal expansion was not determined. In the 0.1-3.0 mg/kg groups, partial responders were among the patients with the lowest normalized peripheral clonal expansion, particularly in CD8+ T cells. On average, CD8+ T cells showed more expanded clones than CD4+ T cells after ivuxolimab. Low levels of normalized T-cell clonal expansion were also seen in some patients who did not respond.

The trial excluded patients who had a history of autoimmune disease or were on systemic immunosuppression. Peripheral blood for TCR sequencing was collected from all dose cohorts at baseline, on cycle 4 day 1, and on cycle 7 day 1. The samples were drawn from a first-in-human, open-label, multicenter phase I dose-escalation trial of ivuxolimab. Adults with locally advanced or metastatic head and neck squamous cell, hepatocellular, melanoma or renal cell carcinoma were enrolled in the trial. CD4+ and CD8+ T cells were sorted separately from peripheral blood before TCR sequencing. Genomic DNA was extracted from sorted cells for sequencing of the TCRbeta CDR3 region. TCRbeta CDR3 regions were sequenced using the immunoSEQ Assay. This is the immuneACCESS table as TCRdb keeps it, with only in-frame sequences that have V and J called. A part of the clones is gone; compared with another copy, unresolved V genes explain less than half, and the rest is unexplained. The sample has 30,000 or so clones on record, about 80% of them singletons. 11% of the sample rests with the top ten.

The CDR3 measures 16 amino acids from cysteine to phenylalanine. Only CDR3 DNA is held: 48 bases, read in frame from base 1. V and J are trimmed by 4 bases and 4 bases, and the gene matches miss 10 bases of the junction. The germline V gene (reference sequence) sets CDR1 to MNHEY and CDR2 to SMNVEV. The sequence links TRBV27 to TRBJ2-7; 10 bases in the middle match TRBD2. The source is an adult with an advanced solid tumor such as melanoma, head and neck, liver or kidney cancer. The starting material was CD4+ or CD8+ T cells sorted from blood, obtained in a trial of the OX40 agonist ivuxolimab. The nucleotide sequence is given as TGTGCCAGCAGTTCGAGCGGGGGGGCCCTTTCGTACGAGCAGTACTTC. It codes for CASSSSGGALSYEQYF.